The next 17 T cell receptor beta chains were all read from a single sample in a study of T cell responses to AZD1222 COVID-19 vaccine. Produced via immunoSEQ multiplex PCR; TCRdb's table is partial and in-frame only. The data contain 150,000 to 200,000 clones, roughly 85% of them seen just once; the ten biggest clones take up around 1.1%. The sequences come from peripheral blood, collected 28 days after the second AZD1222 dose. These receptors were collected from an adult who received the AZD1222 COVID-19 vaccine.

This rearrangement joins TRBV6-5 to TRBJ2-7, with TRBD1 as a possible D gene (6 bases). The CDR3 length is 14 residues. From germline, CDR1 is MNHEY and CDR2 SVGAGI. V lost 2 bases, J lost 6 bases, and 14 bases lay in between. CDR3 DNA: TGTGCCAGCAGTTACGTCACCCAGGGGTCCGAGCAGTACTTC. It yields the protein CASSYVTQGSEQYF.

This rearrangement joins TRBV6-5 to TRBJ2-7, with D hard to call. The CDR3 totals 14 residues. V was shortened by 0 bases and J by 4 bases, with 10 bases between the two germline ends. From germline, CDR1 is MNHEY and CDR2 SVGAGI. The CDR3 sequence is CASSYSWHQYEQYF. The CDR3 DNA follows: TGTGCCAGCAGTTACTCCTGGCATCAGTACGAGCAGTACTTC.

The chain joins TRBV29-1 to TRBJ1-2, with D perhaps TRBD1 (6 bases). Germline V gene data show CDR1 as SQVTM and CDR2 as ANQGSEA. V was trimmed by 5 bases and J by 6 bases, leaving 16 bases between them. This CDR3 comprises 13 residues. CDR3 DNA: TGCAGCGTTTATTCGTGGGGGGCCGATGGCTACACCTTC. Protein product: CSVYSWGADGYTF.

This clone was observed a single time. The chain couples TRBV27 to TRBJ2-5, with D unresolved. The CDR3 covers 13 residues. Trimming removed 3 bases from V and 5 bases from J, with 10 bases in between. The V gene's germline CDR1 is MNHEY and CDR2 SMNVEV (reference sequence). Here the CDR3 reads CASSLAIMETQYF. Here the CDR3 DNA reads TGTGCCAGCAGTTTGGCGATTATGGAGACCCAGTACTTC.

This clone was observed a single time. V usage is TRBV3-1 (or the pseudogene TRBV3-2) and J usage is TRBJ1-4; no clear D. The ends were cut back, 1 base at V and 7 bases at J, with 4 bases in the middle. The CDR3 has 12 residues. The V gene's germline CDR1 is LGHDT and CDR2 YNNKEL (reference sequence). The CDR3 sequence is CASSQVGEKLFF. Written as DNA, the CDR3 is TGTGCCAGCAGCCAAGTGGGTGAAAAACTGTTTTTT.

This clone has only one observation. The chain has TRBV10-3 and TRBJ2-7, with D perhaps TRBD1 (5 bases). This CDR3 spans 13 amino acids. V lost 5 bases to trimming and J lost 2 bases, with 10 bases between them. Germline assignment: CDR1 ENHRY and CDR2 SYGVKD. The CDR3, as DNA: TGTGCCATCAGTAACAGGATAACCTACGAGCAGTACTTC. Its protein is CAISNRITYEQYF.

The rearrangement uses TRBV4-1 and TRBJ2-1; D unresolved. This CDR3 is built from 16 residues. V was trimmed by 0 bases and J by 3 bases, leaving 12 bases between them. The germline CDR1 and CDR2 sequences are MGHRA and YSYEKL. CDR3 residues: CASSQDPEALYNEQFF. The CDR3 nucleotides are TGCGCCAGCAGCCAAGACCCCGAGGCCCTCTACAATGAGCAGTTCTTC.

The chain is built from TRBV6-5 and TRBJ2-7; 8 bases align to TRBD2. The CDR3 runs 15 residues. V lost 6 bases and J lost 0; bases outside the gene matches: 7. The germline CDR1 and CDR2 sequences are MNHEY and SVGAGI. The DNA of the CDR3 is TGTGCCAGCAGGTACGCGAGCGGGAGCTCCTACGAGCAGTACTTC. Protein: CASRYASGSSYEQYF.

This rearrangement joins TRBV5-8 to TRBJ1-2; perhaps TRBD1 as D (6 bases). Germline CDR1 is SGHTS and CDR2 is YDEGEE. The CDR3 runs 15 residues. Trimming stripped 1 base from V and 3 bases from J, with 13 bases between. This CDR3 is CASSLRQEYDYGYTF. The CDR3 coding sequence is TGTGCCAGCAGCTTGCGACAGGAGTACGACTATGGCTACACCTTC.

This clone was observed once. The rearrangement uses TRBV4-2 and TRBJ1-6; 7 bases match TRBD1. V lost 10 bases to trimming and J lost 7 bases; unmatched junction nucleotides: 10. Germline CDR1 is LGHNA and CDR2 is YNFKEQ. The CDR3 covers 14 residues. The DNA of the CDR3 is TGTGCCACCTCAGGGGGACCGGAGAATTCACCCCTCCACTTT. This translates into CATSGGPENSPLHF.

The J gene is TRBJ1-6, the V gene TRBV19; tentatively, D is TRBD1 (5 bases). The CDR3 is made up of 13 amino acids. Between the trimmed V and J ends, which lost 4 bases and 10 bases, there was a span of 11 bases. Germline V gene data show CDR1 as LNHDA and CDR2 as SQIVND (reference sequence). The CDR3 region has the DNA TGTGCCAGTAGTAGGCAGGGTAGATCACCCCTCCACTTT. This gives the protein CASSRQGRSPLHF.

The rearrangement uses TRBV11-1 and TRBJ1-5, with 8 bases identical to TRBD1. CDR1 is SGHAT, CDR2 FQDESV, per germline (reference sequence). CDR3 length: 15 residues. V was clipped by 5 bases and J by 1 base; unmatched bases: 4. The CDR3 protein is CASSPDRGSNQPQHF. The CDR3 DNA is TGTGCCAGCAGCCCCGACAGGGGAAGCAATCAGCCCCAGCATTTT.

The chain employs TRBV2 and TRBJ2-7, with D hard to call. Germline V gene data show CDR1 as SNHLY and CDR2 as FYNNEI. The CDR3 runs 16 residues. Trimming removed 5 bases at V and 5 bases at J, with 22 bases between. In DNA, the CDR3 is TGTGCCAGCAGTCAAAGCCCGACTCCCACAGCCCACGAGCAGTACTTC. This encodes CASSQSPTPTAHEQYF.

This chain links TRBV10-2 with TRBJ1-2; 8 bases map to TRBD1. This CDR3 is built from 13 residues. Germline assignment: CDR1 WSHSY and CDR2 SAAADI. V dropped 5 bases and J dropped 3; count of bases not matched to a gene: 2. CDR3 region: CASSTQGDYGYTF. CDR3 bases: TGCGCCAGCAGTACACAGGGGGACTATGGCTACACCTTC.

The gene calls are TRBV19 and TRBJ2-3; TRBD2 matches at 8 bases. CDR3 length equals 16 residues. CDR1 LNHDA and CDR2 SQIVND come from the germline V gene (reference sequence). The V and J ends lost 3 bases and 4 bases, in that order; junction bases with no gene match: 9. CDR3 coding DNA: TGTGCCAGTAGTATTGGGACTAGTCGCTTTTCAGATACGCAGTATTTT. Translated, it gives CASSIGTSRFSDTQYF.

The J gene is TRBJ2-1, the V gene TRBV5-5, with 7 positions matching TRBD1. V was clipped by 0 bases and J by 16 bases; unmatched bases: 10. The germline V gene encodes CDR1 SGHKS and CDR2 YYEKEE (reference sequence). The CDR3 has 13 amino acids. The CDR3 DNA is TGTGCCAGCAGCTTGGATTTCCGGGACAGAGAATTCTTC. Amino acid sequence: CASSLDFRDREFF.

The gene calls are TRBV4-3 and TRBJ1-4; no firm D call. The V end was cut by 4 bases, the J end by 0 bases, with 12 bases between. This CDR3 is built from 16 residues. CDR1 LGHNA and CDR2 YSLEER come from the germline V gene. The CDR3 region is CASSPHLVATNEKLFF. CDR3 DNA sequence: TGCGCCAGCAGCCCCCATCTCGTTGCAACTAATGAAAAACTGTTTTTT.